This T cell receptor beta chain was sequenced during a study of shared clonotypes between healthy human individuals. Whole-study context: For every donor, three CD4 naive, three CD4 memory, two CD8 naive and one CD8 memory plates were used.

With respect to this clone: Antigen: not known.

The input for sorted-subset replicate PCRs was roughly 180 ng DNA, about 30,000 T cell genomes. Sequencing was performed with immunoSEQ multiplex PCR; in TCRdb, only in-frame clones are kept and a portion is missing. The sample carries some 1,100,000 clones, approximately 80% recorded once. The CDR3 length is 13 residues. The V end lost 4 bases, the J end lost 5 bases, and 11 bases lay between the germline ends. In germline, CDR1 is LNHDA, CDR2 SQIVND (reference sequence). Points from the study as a whole: A handful of donors shared approximately 5% of their naive CD4 clonotypes. Richness estimates generally favored naive over memory subsets.

This receptor was taken from a man between 18 and 29 years old in good health. Some clones in this sample may be carry-over from other donors' samples. The chain links TRBV19 to TRBJ2-5; no clear D gene. Sequenced: memory CD4+ T cells from PBMCs. Stated subset: CD45RA-negative fraction. The CDR3, as DNA: TGTGCCAGTAGTAAGTGGCAGAGGGAGACCCAGTACTTC. Protein product: CASSKWQRETQYF. The full variable domain, its missing parts supplied by reference TRBV19 and TRBJ2-5, is DGGITQSPKYLFRKEGQNVTLSCEQNLNHDAMYWYRQDPGQGLRLIYYSQIVNDFQKGDIAEGYSVSREKKESFPLTVTSAQKNPTAFYLCASSKWQRETQYFGPGTRLLVL.